The source of this T cell receptor (beta chain) is a study of T cell changes during pregnancy in multiple sclerosis. Libraries were prepared by immunoSEQ multiplex PCR; TCRdb keeps only in-frame clonotypes and omits some of them. In the table there are about 68,000 clones, about 89% of which are singletons. Per germline, CDR1 SGHTA and CDR2 FQGNSA. This CDR3 is built from 12 residues. Trimming removed 5 bases at V and 4 bases at J, with 8 bases between. This clonotype was obtained from a female donor with multiple sclerosis, enrolled in a pregnancy study. This chain uses TRBV7-2 with TRBJ1-2; TRBD1 might be the D (5 bases). The sequences come from peripheral blood, collected in the second trimester of pregnancy. The chain's CDR3 is CASSTDTYGYTF. Here the CDR3 DNA reads TGTGCCAGCAGCACGGACACCTATGGCTACACCTTC.